Listed below are T cell receptor beta chains from one sample, sequenced in a study of T cell responses to AZD1222 COVID-19 vaccine. Measured with immunoSEQ multiplex PCR; TCRdb has only the in-frame clones, and not every one. The profile covers 120,000 to 150,000 clones, with 91% appearing a single time and around 5.2% taken by the ten largest. The sample here was peripheral blood, taken on day 0 of AZD1222 vaccination. Source of these receptors: an adult in good health. The CDR3 runs from the conserved cysteine through the conserved F or W. The order of the fields is J gene, clone size, V gene, CDR3 length, D gene, CDR3 protein, CDR3 DNA. A D gene is named only where the DNA matches it firmly. Clone sizes are given selectively: once, few, many, or a class where the clone is expanded.

j_call: TRBJ2-5; clone_size: .; v_call: TRBV7-8; cdr3_length: 16; d_call: .; cdr3_aa: CASSLGARQAGRTQYF; cdr3_nt: TGTGCCAGCAGCTTAGGGGCGCGACAGGCCGGCAGGACCCAGTACTTC
j_call: TRBJ2-2; clone_size: .; v_call: TRBV11-2; cdr3_length: 15; d_call: .; cdr3_aa: CASSLARELTGELFF; cdr3_nt: TGTGCCAGCAGCTTAGCGAGAGAGCTCACCGGGGAGCTGTTTTTT
j_call: TRBJ1-6; clone_size: .; v_call: TRBV2; cdr3_length: 16; d_call: TRBD1; cdr3_aa: CASTGGIRQGDSPLHF; cdr3_nt: TGTGCCAGCACTGGCGGTATTAGACAGGGGGATTCACCCCTCCACTTT
j_call: TRBJ1-5; clone_size: .; v_call: TRBV6-5; cdr3_length: 16; d_call: .; cdr3_aa: CASSYSAGFANQPQHF; cdr3_nt: TGTGCCAGCAGTTACTCTGCTGGGTTCGCTAATCAGCCCCAGCATTTT
j_call: TRBJ2-7; clone_size: .; v_call: TRBV7-2; cdr3_length: 15; d_call: TRBD1; cdr3_aa: CASSWRGQGGYEQYF; cdr3_nt: TGTGCCAGCAGCTGGAGGGGACAGGGGGGCTACGAGCAGTACTTC
j_call: TRBJ1-2; clone_size: .; v_call: TRBV5-6; cdr3_length: 12; d_call: .; cdr3_aa: CASSWGTAGYTF; cdr3_nt: TGTGCCAGCAGCTGGGGGACTGCTGGCTACACCTTC
j_call: TRBJ2-1; clone_size: once; v_call: TRBV20-1; cdr3_length: 8; d_call: .; cdr3_aa: CSVAEQFF; cdr3_nt: TGCAGTGTGGCTGAGCAGTTCTTC
j_call: TRBJ1-2; clone_size: .; v_call: TRBV4-2; cdr3_length: 16; d_call: .; cdr3_aa: CASFGWGRPANYGYTF; cdr3_nt: TGTGCCAGCTTCGGTTGGGGACGTCCGGCTAACTATGGCTACACCTTC
j_call: TRBJ1-1; clone_size: .; v_call: TRBV4-3; cdr3_length: 14; d_call: .; cdr3_aa: CASSQDEEFGEAFF; cdr3_nt: TGCGCCAGCAGCCAAGACGAAGAATTCGGGGAAGCTTTCTTT
j_call: TRBJ2-1; clone_size: once; v_call: TRBV18; cdr3_length: 13; d_call: .; cdr3_aa: CASSPLIQGMKFF; cdr3_nt: TGTGCCAGCTCCCCCCTCATACAGGGTATGAAGTTCTTC
j_call: TRBJ2-5; clone_size: .; v_call: TRBV5-4; cdr3_length: 13; d_call: .; cdr3_aa: CASSLLVAETQYF; cdr3_nt: TGTGCCAGCAGCTTACTTGTGGCGGAGACCCAGTACTTC
j_call: TRBJ1-1; clone_size: .; v_call: TRBV7-9; cdr3_length: 13; d_call: .; cdr3_aa: CASSKSRNTEAFF; cdr3_nt: TGTGCCAGCAGCAAATCTAGGAACACTGAAGCTTTCTTT
j_call: TRBJ2-5; clone_size: .; v_call: TRBV7-7; cdr3_length: 15; d_call: .; cdr3_aa: CASSQGRGLQETQYF; cdr3_nt: TGTGCCAGCAGCCAGGGTAGGGGACTGCAAGAGACCCAGTACTTC
j_call: TRBJ1-2; clone_size: .; v_call: TRBV10-3; cdr3_length: 14; d_call: .; cdr3_aa: CAISRQVMIDGYTF; cdr3_nt: TGTGCCATCAGTAGACAGGTAATGATCGATGGCTACACCTTC
j_call: TRBJ2-7; clone_size: .; v_call: TRBV5-6; cdr3_length: 14; d_call: .; cdr3_aa: CASSFPGRTYEQYF; cdr3_nt: TGTGCCAGCAGCTTTCCAGGGCGAACCTACGAGCAGTACTTC
j_call: TRBJ1-4; clone_size: .; v_call: TRBV28; cdr3_length: 12; d_call: .; cdr3_aa: CASSSSDEKLFF; cdr3_nt: TGTGCCAGCAGTTCGTCGGATGAAAAACTGTTTTTT
j_call: TRBJ2-7; clone_size: few; v_call: TRBV7-9; cdr3_length: 17; d_call: TRBD2; cdr3_aa: CASSPGTSGGGPDEQYF; cdr3_nt: TGTGCCAGCAGCCCCGGGACTAGCGGGGGCGGTCCGGACGAGCAGTACTTC
j_call: TRBJ2-1; clone_size: .; v_call: TRBV27; cdr3_length: 12; d_call: .; cdr3_aa: CASGREAWKQFF; cdr3_nt: TGTGCCAGCGGCAGGGAGGCGTGGAAGCAGTTCTTC
j_call: TRBJ2-7; clone_size: .; v_call: TRBV4-3; cdr3_length: 17; d_call: .; cdr3_aa: CASSQELGEASYYEQYF; cdr3_nt: TGCGCCAGCAGCCAAGAACTCGGCGAGGCTTCCTACTACGAGCAGTACTTC
j_call: TRBJ2-1; clone_size: .; v_call: TRBV7-9; cdr3_length: 11; d_call: .; cdr3_aa: CASSAGYEQFF; cdr3_nt: TGTGCCAGCAGCGCGGGGTATGAGCAGTTCTTC
j_call: TRBJ1-3; clone_size: .; v_call: TRBV11-2; cdr3_length: 14; d_call: .; cdr3_aa: CASSLEPSGNTIYF; cdr3_nt: TGTGCCAGCAGCTTAGAACCATCTGGAAACACCATATATTTT
j_call: TRBJ2-1; clone_size: .; v_call: TRBV2; cdr3_length: 14; d_call: TRBD1; cdr3_aa: CASRRDRGPDEQFF; cdr3_nt: TGTGCCAGCAGGAGGGACAGGGGGCCGGATGAGCAGTTCTTC
j_call: TRBJ1-1; clone_size: .; v_call: TRBV4-1; cdr3_length: 15; d_call: TRBD1; cdr3_aa: CASRRGQVGATEAFF; cdr3_nt: TGCGCCAGCAGGCGGGGACAGGTAGGGGCCACTGAAGCTTTCTTT
j_call: TRBJ1-4; clone_size: .; v_call: TRBV10-1; cdr3_length: 15; d_call: .; cdr3_aa: CASSPVGTANEKLFF; cdr3_nt: TGCGCCAGCTCCCCCGTCGGTACAGCTAATGAAAAACTGTTTTTT
j_call: TRBJ1-2; clone_size: once; v_call: TRBV7-6; cdr3_length: 14; d_call: .; cdr3_aa: CASSPGLGVDGYTF; cdr3_nt: TGTGCCAGCAGCCCCGGGTTGGGGGTGGATGGCTACACCTTC
j_call: TRBJ2-2; clone_size: once; v_call: TRBV7-8; cdr3_length: 16; d_call: TRBD2; cdr3_aa: CASSSPLAGGPRELFF; cdr3_nt: TGTGCCAGCAGCTCCCCTTTAGCGGGGGGGCCCCGGGAGCTGTTTTTT
j_call: TRBJ2-5; clone_size: .; v_call: TRBV19; cdr3_length: 13; d_call: .; cdr3_aa: CASSFGQSETQYF; cdr3_nt: TGTGCCAGTAGCTTTGGACAATCGGAGACCCAGTACTTC
j_call: TRBJ1-1; clone_size: .; v_call: TRBV4-1; cdr3_length: 17; d_call: TRBD1; cdr3_aa: CASSQGTAGTGGTEAFF; cdr3_nt: TGCGCCAGCAGCCAAGGGACCGCAGGGACAGGGGGGACTGAAGCTTTCTTT
j_call: TRBJ1-1; clone_size: .; v_call: TRBV29-1; cdr3_length: 13; d_call: TRBD1; cdr3_aa: CSVKPTGGTEAFF; cdr3_nt: TGCAGTGTTAAACCGACAGGGGGCACTGAAGCTTTCTTT
j_call: TRBJ2-1; clone_size: .; v_call: TRBV28; cdr3_length: 14; d_call: TRBD1; cdr3_aa: CASHWDRSYNEQFF; cdr3_nt: TGTGCCAGCCACTGGGACAGAAGTTACAATGAGCAGTTCTTC
j_call: TRBJ2-7; clone_size: .; v_call: TRBV18; cdr3_length: 16; d_call: .; cdr3_aa: CASSPPDGLPYYEQYF; cdr3_nt: TGTGCCAGCTCACCCCCAGATGGGTTGCCTTATTACGAGCAGTACTTC
j_call: TRBJ1-5; clone_size: .; v_call: TRBV7-8; cdr3_length: 13; d_call: .; cdr3_aa: CASSFHRDQPQHF; cdr3_nt: TGTGCCAGCAGCTTCCATAGAGATCAGCCCCAGCATTTT
j_call: TRBJ2-3; clone_size: .; v_call: TRBV19; cdr3_length: 15; d_call: .; cdr3_aa: CASSIRTELTDTQYF; cdr3_nt: TGTGCCAGTAGTATTCGAACAGAACTCACAGATACGCAGTATTTT
j_call: TRBJ1-1; clone_size: many; v_call: TRBV5-1; cdr3_length: 11; d_call: .; cdr3_aa: CASLSGKEAFF; cdr3_nt: TGCGCCAGCCTCTCAGGGAAGGAAGCTTTCTTT
j_call: TRBJ1-2; clone_size: .; v_call: TRBV6-5; cdr3_length: 13; d_call: TRBD1; cdr3_aa: CASSYDRVHGYTF; cdr3_nt: TGTGCCAGCAGTTACGACAGGGTGCATGGCTACACCTTC
j_call: TRBJ1-2; clone_size: .; v_call: TRBV9; cdr3_length: 16; d_call: .; cdr3_aa: CASSVDGVGRIYGYTF; cdr3_nt: TGTGCCAGCAGCGTAGACGGGGTGGGGCGGATCTATGGCTACACCTTC
j_call: TRBJ2-1; clone_size: .; v_call: TRBV3-1/TRBV3-2; cdr3_length: 17; d_call: TRBD2; cdr3_aa: CASSHVGGGPRPGEQFF; cdr3_nt: TGTGCCAGCAGCCATGTTGGCGGGGGGCCGCGGCCAGGGGAGCAGTTCTTC
j_call: TRBJ1-2; clone_size: .; v_call: TRBV7-9; cdr3_length: 15; d_call: TRBD1; cdr3_aa: CASSLDQGAHYGYTF; cdr3_nt: TGTGCCAGCAGCTTAGATCAGGGGGCACACTATGGCTACACCTTC
j_call: TRBJ1-1; clone_size: .; v_call: TRBV1; cdr3_length: 16; d_call: .; cdr3_aa: CTSSQAWDRGNTEAFF; cdr3_nt: TGCACCAGCAGCCAAGCCTGGGACAGGGGGAACACTGAAGCTTTCTTT
j_call: TRBJ2-1; clone_size: .; v_call: TRBV19; cdr3_length: 15; d_call: .; cdr3_aa: CASSISRSSYNEQFF; cdr3_nt: TGTGCCAGTAGTATTAGCAGGAGCTCCTACAATGAGCAGTTCTTC
j_call: TRBJ1-2; clone_size: .; v_call: TRBV28; cdr3_length: 11; d_call: .; cdr3_aa: CASAANYGYTF; cdr3_nt: TGTGCCAGTGCAGCTAACTATGGCTACACCTTC
j_call: TRBJ2-3; clone_size: .; v_call: TRBV5-6; cdr3_length: 12; d_call: .; cdr3_aa: CASSLGQYTQYF; cdr3_nt: TGTGCCAGCAGCTTGGGACAGTATACGCAGTATTTT
j_call: TRBJ1-1; clone_size: once; v_call: TRBV5-6; cdr3_length: 17; d_call: .; cdr3_aa: CASTRQVRTVILTEAFF; cdr3_nt: TGTGCCAGCACCAGGCAGGTCCGAACGGTTATTCTCACTGAAGCTTTCTTT
j_call: TRBJ1-1; clone_size: once; v_call: TRBV5-1; cdr3_length: 16; d_call: TRBD1; cdr3_aa: CASSSQGKGGNTEAFF; cdr3_nt: TGCGCCAGCAGCTCACAGGGGAAAGGGGGGAACACTGAAGCTTTCTTT
j_call: TRBJ2-3; clone_size: .; v_call: TRBV27; cdr3_length: 14; d_call: TRBD2; cdr3_aa: CASRVSGGADTQYF; cdr3_nt: TGTGCCAGCAGGGTTAGCGGGGGGGCAGATACGCAGTATTTT
j_call: TRBJ1-5; clone_size: .; v_call: TRBV28; cdr3_length: 16; d_call: TRBD1; cdr3_aa: CASLTKQDRANQPQHF; cdr3_nt: TGTGCCAGCTTAACTAAACAGGACAGGGCCAATCAGCCCCAGCATTTT
j_call: TRBJ2-3; clone_size: .; v_call: TRBV19; cdr3_length: 13; d_call: .; cdr3_aa: CASSMDRESTQYF; cdr3_nt: TGTGCCAGTAGTATGGATAGGGAGAGTACGCAGTATTTT
j_call: TRBJ2-7; clone_size: .; v_call: TRBV6-2/TRBV6-3; cdr3_length: 15; d_call: TRBD1; cdr3_aa: CASSRGGTGYHEQYF; cdr3_nt: TGTGCCAGCAGTCGCGGCGGGACAGGGTACCACGAGCAGTACTTC
j_call: TRBJ1-1; clone_size: .; v_call: TRBV4-3; cdr3_length: 14; d_call: TRBD1; cdr3_aa: CASSPSGGGSEAFF; cdr3_nt: TGCGCCAGCAGCCCATCAGGGGGTGGATCTGAAGCTTTCTTT
j_call: TRBJ2-5; clone_size: .; v_call: TRBV15; cdr3_length: 13; d_call: .; cdr3_aa: CATSRDAPETQYF; cdr3_nt: TGTGCCACCAGCAGAGATGCGCCAGAGACCCAGTACTTC
j_call: TRBJ2-1; clone_size: few; v_call: TRBV7-9; cdr3_length: 11; d_call: .; cdr3_aa: CASSLNNEQFF; cdr3_nt: TGTGCCAGCAGCTTAAACAATGAGCAGTTCTTC
j_call: TRBJ2-5; clone_size: .; v_call: TRBV9; cdr3_length: 17; d_call: TRBD2; cdr3_aa: CASSEGLTSGAQETQYF; cdr3_nt: TGTGCCAGCAGCGAGGGCCTTACTAGCGGGGCACAAGAGACCCAGTACTTC
j_call: TRBJ1-2; clone_size: .; v_call: TRBV9; cdr3_length: 15; d_call: TRBD1; cdr3_aa: CASIRLLQGNYGYTF; cdr3_nt: TGTGCCAGCATCCGCCTTCTACAGGGGAACTATGGCTACACCTTC
j_call: TRBJ2-7; clone_size: .; v_call: TRBV20-1; cdr3_length: 15; d_call: .; cdr3_aa: CSASLGLGAGYEQYF; cdr3_nt: TGCAGTGCTAGTTTGGGCCTCGGGGCTGGCTACGAGCAGTACTTC
j_call: TRBJ2-6; clone_size: few; v_call: TRBV19; cdr3_length: 16; d_call: .; cdr3_aa: CASSLRSGSGANVLTF; cdr3_nt: TGTGCCAGTAGTCTTCGGTCAGGGTCTGGGGCCAACGTCCTGACTTTC
j_call: TRBJ2-1; clone_size: .; v_call: TRBV3-1/TRBV3-2; cdr3_length: 13; d_call: .; cdr3_aa: CASSQDWESEQFF; cdr3_nt: TGTGCCAGCAGCCAAGATTGGGAAAGTGAGCAGTTCTTC
j_call: TRBJ2-7; clone_size: .; v_call: TRBV2; cdr3_length: 15; d_call: TRBD1; cdr3_aa: CASSLDRHPSYEQYF; cdr3_nt: TGTGCCAGCAGCTTGGACAGGCACCCCTCCTACGAGCAGTACTTC
j_call: TRBJ1-6; clone_size: .; v_call: TRBV7-8; cdr3_length: 15; d_call: .; cdr3_aa: CASSWAGQPNSPLHF; cdr3_nt: TGTGCCAGCAGCTGGGCCGGCCAGCCTAATTCACCCCTCCACTTT
j_call: TRBJ1-6; clone_size: .; v_call: TRBV6-2/TRBV6-3; cdr3_length: 16; d_call: TRBD1; cdr3_aa: CASSSTLTGHRSPLHF; cdr3_nt: TGTGCCAGCAGTTCTACCTTGACAGGGCATCGTTCACCCCTCCACTTT